This T cell receptor beta chain came from a study of cytomegalovirus exposure and HLA in healthy donors. Study in general: Inside one of the first data releases sat 80 million to 95 million unique TCRs taken from HLA-typed donors.

Study-wide points: When analyzed later, a missense DCLRE1C variant was found to be linked to TCR beta V- and J-gene trimming. Excluded: some indistinguishable V segments such as TRBV6-2 and TRBV6-3.

Note on this clone: What it binds is unknown.

From germline, CDR1 is SNHLY and CDR2 FYNNEI. There are 17 residues in the CDR3. V lost 8 bases, J lost 0 bases, and 20 bases lay in between. These donors, healthy bone marrow donors, were studied. It was with 60 Vbeta and 13 Jbeta primers that the PCR ran. Clones were sequenced by immunoSEQ multiplex PCR, and TCRdb holds only the in-frame ones, with some missing. The data hold approximately 200,000 clones, with 70% to 80% observed a single time. The sequencing sample was made of PBMCs. This sequence was found in a girl under 18 in good health and CMV-seropositive. This sequence joins TRBV2 and TRBJ1-5; weak D call: TRBD1 (5 bases). In nucleotides, the CDR3 is TGTGCCAGCCGACTGGGCGCAGGGTGGGATAGCAATCAGCCCCAGCATTTT. It specifies CASRLGAGWDSNQPQHF.